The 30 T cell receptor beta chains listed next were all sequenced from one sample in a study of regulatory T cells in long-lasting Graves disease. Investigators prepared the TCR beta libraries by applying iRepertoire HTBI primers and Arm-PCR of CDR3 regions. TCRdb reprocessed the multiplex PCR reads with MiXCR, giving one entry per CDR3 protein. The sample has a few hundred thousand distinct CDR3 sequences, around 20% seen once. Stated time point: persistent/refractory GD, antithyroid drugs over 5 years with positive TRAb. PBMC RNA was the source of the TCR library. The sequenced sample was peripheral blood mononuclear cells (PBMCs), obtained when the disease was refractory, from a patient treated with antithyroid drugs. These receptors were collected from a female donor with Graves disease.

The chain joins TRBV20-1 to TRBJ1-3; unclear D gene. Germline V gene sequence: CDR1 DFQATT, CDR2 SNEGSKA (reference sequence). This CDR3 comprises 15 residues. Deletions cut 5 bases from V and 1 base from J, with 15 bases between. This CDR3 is CSAASGRISGNTIYF. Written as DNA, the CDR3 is TGCAGTGCTGCTAGCGGTCGGATTTCTGGAAACACCATATATTTT.

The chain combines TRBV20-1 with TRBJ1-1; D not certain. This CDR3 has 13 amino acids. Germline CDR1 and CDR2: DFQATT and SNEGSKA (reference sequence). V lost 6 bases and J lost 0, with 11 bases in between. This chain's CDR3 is CSANLYMNTEAFF. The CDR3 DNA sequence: TGCAGTGCCAATTTATATATGAACACTGAAGCTTTCTTT.

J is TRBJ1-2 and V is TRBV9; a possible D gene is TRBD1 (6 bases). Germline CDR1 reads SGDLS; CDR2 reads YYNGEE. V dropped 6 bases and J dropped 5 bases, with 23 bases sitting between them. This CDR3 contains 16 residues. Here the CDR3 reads CASTRRGEKGSYGYTF. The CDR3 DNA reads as TGTGCCAGCACCCGTAGGGGGGAGAAGGGTTCTTATGGCTACACCTTC. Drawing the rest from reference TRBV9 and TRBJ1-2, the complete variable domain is DSGVTQTPKHLITATGQRVTLRCSPRSGDLSVYWYQQSLDQGLQFLIQYYNGEERAKGNILERFSAQQFPDLHSELNLSSLELGDSALYFCASTRRGEKGSYGYTFGSGTRLTVV.

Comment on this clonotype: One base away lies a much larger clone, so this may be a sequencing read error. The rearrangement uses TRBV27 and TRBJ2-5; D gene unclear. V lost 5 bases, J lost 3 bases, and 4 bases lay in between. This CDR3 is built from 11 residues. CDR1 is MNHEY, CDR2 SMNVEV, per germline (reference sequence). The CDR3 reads CASSHKETQYF. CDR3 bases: TGTGCCAGCAGTCACAAAGAGACCCAGTACTTC.

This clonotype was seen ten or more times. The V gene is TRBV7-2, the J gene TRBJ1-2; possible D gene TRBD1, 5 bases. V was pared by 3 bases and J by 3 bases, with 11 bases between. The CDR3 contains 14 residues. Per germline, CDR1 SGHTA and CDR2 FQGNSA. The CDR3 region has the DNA TGTGCCAGCAGCTTCCCGGGGGATTACTATGGCTACACCTTC. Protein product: CASSFPGDYYGYTF. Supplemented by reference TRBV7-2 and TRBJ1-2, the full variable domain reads GAGVSQSPSNKVTEKGKDVELRCDPISGHTALYWYRQSLGQGLEFLIYFQGNSAPDKSGLPSDRFSAERTGGSVSTLTIQRTQQEDSAVYLCASSFPGDYYGYTFGSGTRLTVV.

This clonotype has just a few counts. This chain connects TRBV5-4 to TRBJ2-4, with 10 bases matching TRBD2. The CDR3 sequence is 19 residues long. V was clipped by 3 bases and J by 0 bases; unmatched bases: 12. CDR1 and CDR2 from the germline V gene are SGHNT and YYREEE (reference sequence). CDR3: CASSSLTPSGSLAKNIQYF. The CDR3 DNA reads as TGTGCCAGCAGCTCGTTAACTCCTAGCGGGAGCCTAGCCAAAAACATTCAGTACTTC. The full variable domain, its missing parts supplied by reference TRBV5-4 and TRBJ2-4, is ETGVTQSPTHLIKTRGQQVTLRCSSQSGHNTVSWYQQALGQGPQFIFQYYREEENGRGNFPPRFSGLQFPNYSSELNVNALELDDSALYLCASSSLTPSGSLAKNIQYFGAGTRLSVL.

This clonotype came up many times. The CDR3 sequence: CASSPRWRVRYEQYF. The CDR3 region has the DNA TGTGCCAGCAGTCCCCGTTGGAGGGTCCGCTACGAGCAGTACTTC. The chain couples TRBV28 to TRBJ2-7; D perhaps matches TRBD2 (6 bases). The V gene's germline CDR1 is MDHEN and CDR2 SYDVKM. The ends were cut back, 5 bases at V and 3 bases at J, with 17 bases in the middle. This CDR3 region has 15 residues.

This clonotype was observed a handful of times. CDR3: CASSYSGQGTPLHF. The CDR3 bases are TGTGCCAGCAGTTACTCCGGACAGGGTACACCCCTCCACTTT. This chain connects TRBV6-2 or TRBV6-3 to TRBJ1-6, with 8 nucleotides matching TRBD1. This CDR3 contains 14 residues. The V segment lost 0 bases and the J segment 11 bases; nucleotides outside the gene matches: 3. Germline loops: CDR1 MNHEY, CDR2 SVGEGT.

CDR3 in DNA: TGTGCCAGTAGTTCGCGACAGGGGGCGGCCTATGGCTACACCTTC. It translates to CASSSRQGAAYGYTF. The chain links TRBV19 to TRBJ1-2; 10 nucleotides match TRBD1. Germline CDR1 LNHDA, CDR2 SQIVND (reference sequence). V dropped 5 bases and J dropped 4; count of bases not matched to a gene: 7. The CDR3 covers 15 residues. Drawing the rest from reference TRBV19 and TRBJ1-2, the complete variable domain is DGGITQSPKYLFRKEGQNVTLSCEQNLNHDAMYWYRQDPGQGLRLIYYSQIVNDFQKGDIAEGYSVSREKKESFPLTVTSAQKNPTAFYLCASSSRQGAAYGYTFGSGTRLTVV.

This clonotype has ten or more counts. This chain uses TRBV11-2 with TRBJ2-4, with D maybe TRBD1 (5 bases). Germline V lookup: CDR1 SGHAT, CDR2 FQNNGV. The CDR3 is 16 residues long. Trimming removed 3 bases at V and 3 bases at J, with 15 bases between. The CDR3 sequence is CASSFYPQGSKNIQYF. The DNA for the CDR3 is TGTGCCAGCAGCTTTTACCCCCAGGGTAGCAAAAACATTCAGTACTTC.

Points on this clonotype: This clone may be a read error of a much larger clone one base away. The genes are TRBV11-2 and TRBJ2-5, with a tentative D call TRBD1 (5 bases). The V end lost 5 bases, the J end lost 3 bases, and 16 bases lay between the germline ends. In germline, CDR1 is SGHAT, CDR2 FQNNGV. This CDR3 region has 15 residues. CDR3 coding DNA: TGTGCCAGCAGCCAAGTCACAGGCCCAAAAGAGACCCAGTACTTC. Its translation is CASSQVTGPKETQYF. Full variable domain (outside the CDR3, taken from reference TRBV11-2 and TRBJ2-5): EAGVAQSPRYKIIEKRQSVAFWCNPISGHATLYWYQQILGQGPKLLIQFQNNGVVDDSQLPKDRFSAERLKGVDSTLKIQPAKLEDSAVYLCASSQVTGPKETQYFGPGTRLLVL.

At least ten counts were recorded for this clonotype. The CDR3 region is CASSLGTANYGYTF. The CDR3 DNA reads TGCGCCAGCAGCTTGGGAACAGCTAACTATGGCTACACCTTC. V gene TRBV5-1 combines with J gene TRBJ1-2; D not resolved. Germline CDR1 and CDR2: SGHRS and YFSETQ. Trimming removed 0 bases from V and 0 bases from J, with 6 bases in between. The CDR3 covers 14 residues.

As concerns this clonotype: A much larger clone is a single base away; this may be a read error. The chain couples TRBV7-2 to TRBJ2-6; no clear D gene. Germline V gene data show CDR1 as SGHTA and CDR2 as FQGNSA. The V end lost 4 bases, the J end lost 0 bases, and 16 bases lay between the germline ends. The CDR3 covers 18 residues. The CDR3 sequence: CASSSGVGSPSGANVLTF. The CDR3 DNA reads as TGTGCCAGCAGCTCAGGCGTGGGCAGCCCCTCTGGGGCCAACGTCCTGACTTTC.

The CDR3 bases are TGTGCCAGCAGGGACTTGACCTACGAGCAGTACTTC. Translation: CASRDLTYEQYF. The chain carries TRBV2 and TRBJ2-7; tentative D call: TRBD2 (5 bases). The CDR3 is 12 residues long. V was pared by 6 bases and J by 2 bases, with 8 bases between. The germline gives CDR1 SNHLY, CDR2 FYNNEI.

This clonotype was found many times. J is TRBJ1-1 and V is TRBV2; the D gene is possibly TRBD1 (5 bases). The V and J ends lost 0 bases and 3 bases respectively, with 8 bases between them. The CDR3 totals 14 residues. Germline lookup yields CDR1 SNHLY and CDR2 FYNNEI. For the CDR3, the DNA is TGTGCCAGCAGTGAAGCATCAGGGTACACTGAAGCTTTCTTT. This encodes CASSEASGYTEAFF.

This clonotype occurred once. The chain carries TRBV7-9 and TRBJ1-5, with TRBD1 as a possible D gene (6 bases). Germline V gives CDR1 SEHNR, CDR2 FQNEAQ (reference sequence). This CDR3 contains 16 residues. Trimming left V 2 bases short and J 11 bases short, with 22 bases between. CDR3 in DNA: TGTGCCAGCAGCTTACACGAAGGGGGGGCGTCGGCGGCCCAGCATTTT. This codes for CASSLHEGGASAAQHF.

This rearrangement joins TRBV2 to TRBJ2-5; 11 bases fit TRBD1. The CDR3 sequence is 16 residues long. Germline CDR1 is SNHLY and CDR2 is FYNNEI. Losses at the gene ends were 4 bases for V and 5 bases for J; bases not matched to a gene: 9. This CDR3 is CASSGGDRGGRETQYF. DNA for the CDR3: TGTGCCAGCAGTGGAGGGGACAGGGGGGGGAGGGAGACCCAGTACTTC.

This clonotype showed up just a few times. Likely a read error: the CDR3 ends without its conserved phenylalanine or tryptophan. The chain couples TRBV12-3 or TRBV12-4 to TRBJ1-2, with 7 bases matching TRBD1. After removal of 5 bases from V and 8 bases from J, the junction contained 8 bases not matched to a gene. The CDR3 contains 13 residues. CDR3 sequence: CASSMGQMGGYTL. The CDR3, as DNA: TGTGCCAGCAGTATGGGACAGATGGGAGGCTACACCCTC.

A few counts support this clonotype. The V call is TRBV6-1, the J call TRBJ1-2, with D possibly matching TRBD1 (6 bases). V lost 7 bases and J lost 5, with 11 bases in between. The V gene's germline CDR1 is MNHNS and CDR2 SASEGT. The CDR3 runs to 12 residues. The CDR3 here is CASTSQGYGYTF. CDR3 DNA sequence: TGTGCCAGCACCTCACAGGGTTATGGCTACACCTTC.

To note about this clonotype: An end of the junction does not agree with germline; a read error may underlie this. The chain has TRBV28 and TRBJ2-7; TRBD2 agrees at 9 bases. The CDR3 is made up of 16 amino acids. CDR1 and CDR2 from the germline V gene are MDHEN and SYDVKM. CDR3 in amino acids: CTSPPAGLAGLYEQYF. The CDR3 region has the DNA TGTACCAGCCCGCCAGCAGGGCTAGCGGGGCTCTACGAGCAGTACTTC.

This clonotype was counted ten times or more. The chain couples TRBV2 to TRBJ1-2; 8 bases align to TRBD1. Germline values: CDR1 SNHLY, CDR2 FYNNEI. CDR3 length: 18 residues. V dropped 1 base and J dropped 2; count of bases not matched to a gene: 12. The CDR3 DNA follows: TGTGCCAGCAGTGAAGATCAAGGGACAGGACTAAAAAACTATGGCTACACCTTC. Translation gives CASSEDQGTGLKNYGYTF.

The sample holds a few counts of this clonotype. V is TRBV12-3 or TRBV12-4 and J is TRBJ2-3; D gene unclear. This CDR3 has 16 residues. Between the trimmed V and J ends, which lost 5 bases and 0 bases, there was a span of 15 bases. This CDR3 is CASSPNPVTSTDTQYF. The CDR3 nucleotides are TGTGCCAGCAGTCCTAACCCGGTGACTAGCACAGATACGCAGTATTTT.

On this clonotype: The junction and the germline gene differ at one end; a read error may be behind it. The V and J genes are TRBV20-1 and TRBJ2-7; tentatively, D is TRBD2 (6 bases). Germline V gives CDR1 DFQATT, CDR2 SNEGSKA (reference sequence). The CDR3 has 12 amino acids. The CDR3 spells CSANPSAYELYF. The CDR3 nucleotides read TGCAGTGCTAACCCTAGCGCCTACGAGCTGTACTTC.

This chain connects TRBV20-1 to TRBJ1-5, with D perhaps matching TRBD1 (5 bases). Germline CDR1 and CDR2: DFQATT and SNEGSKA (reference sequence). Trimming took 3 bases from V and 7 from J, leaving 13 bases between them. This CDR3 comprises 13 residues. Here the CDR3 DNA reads TGCAGTGCTAGTGGGGCTCGGGGACAGCCCCAGCATTTT. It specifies CSASGARGQPQHF.

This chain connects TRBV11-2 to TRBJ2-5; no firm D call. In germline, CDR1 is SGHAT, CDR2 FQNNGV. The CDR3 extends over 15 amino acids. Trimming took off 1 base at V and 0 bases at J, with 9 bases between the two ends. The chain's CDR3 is CASSLAPGNQETQYF. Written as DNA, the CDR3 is TGTGCCAGCAGCTTAGCCCCAGGAAACCAAGAGACCCAGTACTTC.

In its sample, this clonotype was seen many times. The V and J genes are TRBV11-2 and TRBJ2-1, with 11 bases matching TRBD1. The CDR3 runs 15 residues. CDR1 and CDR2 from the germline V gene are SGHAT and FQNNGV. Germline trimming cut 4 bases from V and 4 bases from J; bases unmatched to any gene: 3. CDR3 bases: TGTGCCAGCAGCTGGGACAGGGGGAGATACAATGAGCAGTTCTTC. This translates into CASSWDRGRYNEQFF.

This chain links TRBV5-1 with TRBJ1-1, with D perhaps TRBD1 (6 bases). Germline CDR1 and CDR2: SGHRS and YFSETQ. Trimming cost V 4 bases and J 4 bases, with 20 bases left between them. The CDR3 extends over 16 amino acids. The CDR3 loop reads CASSPAPKIGGTEAFF. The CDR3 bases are TGCGCCAGCAGCCCGGCCCCAAAAATAGGGGGCACTGAAGCTTTCTTT.

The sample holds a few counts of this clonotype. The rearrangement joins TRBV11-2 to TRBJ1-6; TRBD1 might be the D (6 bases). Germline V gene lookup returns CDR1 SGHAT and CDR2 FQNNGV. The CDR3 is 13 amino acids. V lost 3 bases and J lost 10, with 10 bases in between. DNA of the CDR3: TGTGCCAGCAGCTTCGCTGGGGGCTCACCCCTCCACTTT. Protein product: CASSFAGGSPLHF.

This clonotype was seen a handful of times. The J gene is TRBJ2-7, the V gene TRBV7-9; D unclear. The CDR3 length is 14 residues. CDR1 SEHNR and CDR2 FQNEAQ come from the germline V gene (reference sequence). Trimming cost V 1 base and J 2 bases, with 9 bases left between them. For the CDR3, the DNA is TGTGCCAGCAGCTTAGGCACTAATACCTACGAGCAGTACTTC. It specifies CASSLGTNTYEQYF.

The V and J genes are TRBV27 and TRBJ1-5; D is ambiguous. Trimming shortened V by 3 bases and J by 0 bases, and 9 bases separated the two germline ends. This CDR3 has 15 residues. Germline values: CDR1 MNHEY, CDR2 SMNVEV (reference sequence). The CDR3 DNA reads TGTGCCAGCAGTTTTATCGCGGATAGCAATCAGCCCCAGCATTTT. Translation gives CASSFIADSNQPQHF.